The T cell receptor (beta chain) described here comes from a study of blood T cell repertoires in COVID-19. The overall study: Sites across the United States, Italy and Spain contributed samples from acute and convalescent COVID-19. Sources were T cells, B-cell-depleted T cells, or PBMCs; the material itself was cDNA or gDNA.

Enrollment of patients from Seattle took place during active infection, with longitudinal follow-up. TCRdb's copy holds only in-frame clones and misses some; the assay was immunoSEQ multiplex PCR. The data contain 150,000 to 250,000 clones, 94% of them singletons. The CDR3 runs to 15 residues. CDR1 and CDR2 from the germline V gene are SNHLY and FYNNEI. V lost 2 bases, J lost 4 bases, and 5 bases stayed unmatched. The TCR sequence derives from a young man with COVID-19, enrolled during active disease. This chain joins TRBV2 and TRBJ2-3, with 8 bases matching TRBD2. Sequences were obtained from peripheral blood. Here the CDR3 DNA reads TGTGCCAGCAGTGAACAAGCGGGGGACCCAGATACGCAGTATTTT. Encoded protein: CASSEQAGDPDTQYF. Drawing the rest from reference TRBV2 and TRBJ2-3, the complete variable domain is EPEVTQTPSHQVTQMGQEVILRCVPISNHLYFYWYRQILGQKVEFLVSFYNNEISEKSEIFDDQFSVERPDGSNFTLKIRSTKLEDSAMYFCASSEQAGDPDTQYFGPGTRLTVL.